This T cell receptor (beta chain) was captured in a study of read filtering for tumor transcriptome and immune sequencing (dated by TCRdb to between 2020 and 2021). Context from the whole study: The cohort was composed of about 16 male and about 14 female patients, with a mean age of around 66 years and an age range of roughly 47 to 80. A main aim was a read-filtering strategy for immune repertoire data, specifically whether clonotypes supported by a single read should be removed. Per sample, about 4.05 to 10.27 million TCR-region mapped reads were obtained with IR-seq, compared with only about 85 to 1273 with RNA-seq. After DNase treatment, whole-transcriptome libraries were prepared with the TruSeq RNA Access Library Prep Kit. By revised international staging, roughly 8 patients were R-ISS I, 16 were R-ISS II and more than five were R-ISS III. The study compared TCR repertoires from targeted immune repertoire sequencing and bulk whole-transcriptome sequencing run on the same bone marrow samples.

This clonotype was counted once. Its specific antigen is unknown. This may be a read error, as it is one base from a much larger clone. Reading the germline V gene gives CDR1 MNHNS and CDR2 SASEGT. At the junction V is shortened by 6 bases and J by 6 bases, with 12 bases in between. The CDR3, cysteine through phenylalanine, is 13 amino acids long. This entry keeps only the CDR3 DNA: 39 bases, framed from base 1. Starting from 400 ng RNA, TCR libraries were constructed with the Immunoverse kit using molecular barcoded adaptors that cover the alpha/delta and beta/gamma chains. TCR library preparation was performed with the same RNA that was used for transcriptome sequencing. Sequencing of TCR libraries was carried out on an Illumina HiSeq 4000 with 2 x 150 cycles. In the authors' own workflow: With MiXCR, TCR reads were aligned to human V, D, J and C references and assembled into CDR3 clonotypes, with quality filtering and error correction included. Clonotype counts and gene usage diversity were analyzed with the tcR package in R. Raw mapping reads were checked after the RNA-seq reads had been mapped by STAR aligner version 2.5.3a onto the human GRCh37 genome. To test how sequencing depth affects detected clonotypes, IR-seq fastq files were randomly downsampled with Seqtk 1.3. TCRdb reran the public reads through fastp at Q25 and MiXCR, keeping productive beta chains. Under each unique CDR3 protein, matching rows form one entry showing the most common genes and DNA. TCRdb, rather than the study authors, made the V and J calls. A total of about 50,000 distinct CDR3 sequences appear in this sample, approximately 19% of them only once. Less than 45% of the sample is in the top ten clones.

Every patient had bone marrow sampled at the time of active disease. Ficoll-Hypaque density gradient centrifugation was used to isolate bone marrow mononuclear cells. To remove myeloma plasma cells, the cells were labeled with CD138 magnetic microbeads on a MACS separator, and CD138-negative cells were then collected by negative selection. The purity of the isolated cells was checked by flow cytometry with CD138 antibodies on an Attune NxT. Total RNA was extracted with TRIzol reagent and quantified with a NanoDrop spectrophotometer. For each patient, the CD138-negative bone marrow sample underwent paired RNA-seq and IR-seq. General conclusions and limits of the study: In IR-seq, 80% to 85% of clonotypes but approximately 3.7% of total reads were represented by single-read clonotypes, whereas in RNA-seq, 65% to 75% of clonotypes and almost 45% of reads were represented by single-read clonotypes. Compared with RNA-seq, IR-seq captured clonotypes at much higher depth and more reliably, and a smaller IR-seq throughput was enough to identify most shared clonotypes. Rather than purified T cells, the sorted CD138-negative fraction was a mixed bone marrow immune population. Removing single-read clonotypes increased the correlation between IR-seq and RNA-seq shared clonotype proportions.

The clonotype comes from a donor aged 40 or over with multiple myeloma. Input material: a population of CD138-negative cells sorted from bone marrow. What the cell subset or site label conveys for this sample: bone marrow mononuclear cells depleted of CD138+ plasma/myeloma cells by negative magnetic selection. The chain is made from TRBV6-1 and TRBJ1-5; TRBD1 is perhaps the D gene, given 6 matching bases. In nucleotide form, the sequence is TGTGCCAGCAGGAGACGACAGGTTCAGCCCCAGCATTTT. Translation gives CASRRRQVQPQHF.